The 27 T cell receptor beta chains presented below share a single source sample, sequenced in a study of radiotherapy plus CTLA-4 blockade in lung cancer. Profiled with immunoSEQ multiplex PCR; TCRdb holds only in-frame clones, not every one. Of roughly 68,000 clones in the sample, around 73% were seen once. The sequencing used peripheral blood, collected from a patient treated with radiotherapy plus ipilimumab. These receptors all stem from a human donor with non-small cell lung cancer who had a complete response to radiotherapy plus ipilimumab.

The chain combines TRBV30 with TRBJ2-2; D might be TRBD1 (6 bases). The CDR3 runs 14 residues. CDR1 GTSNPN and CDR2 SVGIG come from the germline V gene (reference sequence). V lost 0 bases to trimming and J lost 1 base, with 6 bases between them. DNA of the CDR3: TGTGCCTGGAGTGTAGGGGGGAACACCGGGGAGCTGTTTTTT. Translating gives CAWSVGGNTGELFF.

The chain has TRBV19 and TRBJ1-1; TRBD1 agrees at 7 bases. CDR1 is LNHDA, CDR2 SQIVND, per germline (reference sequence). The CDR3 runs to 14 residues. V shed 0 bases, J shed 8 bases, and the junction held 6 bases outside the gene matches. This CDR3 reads CASSIDPTDREAFF. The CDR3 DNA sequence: TGTGCCAGTAGTATAGATCCCACGGACAGGGAAGCTTTCTTT.

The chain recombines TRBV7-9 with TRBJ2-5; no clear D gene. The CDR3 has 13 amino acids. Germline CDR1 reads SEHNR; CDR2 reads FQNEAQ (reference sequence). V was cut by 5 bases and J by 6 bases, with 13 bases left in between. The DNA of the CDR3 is TGTGCCAGCAGCGATGGGGTAGTGAAGACCCAGTACTTC. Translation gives CASSDGVVKTQYF.

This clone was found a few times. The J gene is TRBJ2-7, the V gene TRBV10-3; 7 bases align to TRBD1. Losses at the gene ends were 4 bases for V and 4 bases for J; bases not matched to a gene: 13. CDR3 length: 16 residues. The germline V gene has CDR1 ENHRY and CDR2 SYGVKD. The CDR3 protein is CAISGGQTRPAYEQYF. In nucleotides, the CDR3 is TGTGCCATCAGTGGGGGACAGACCAGGCCGGCTTACGAGCAGTACTTC.

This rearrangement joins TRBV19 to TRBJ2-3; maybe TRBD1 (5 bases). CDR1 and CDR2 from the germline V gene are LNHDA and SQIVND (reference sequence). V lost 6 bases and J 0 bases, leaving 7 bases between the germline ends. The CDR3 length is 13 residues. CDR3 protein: CASRDSSTDTQYF. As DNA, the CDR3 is TGTGCCAGTAGAGACAGTAGCACAGATACGCAGTATTTT.

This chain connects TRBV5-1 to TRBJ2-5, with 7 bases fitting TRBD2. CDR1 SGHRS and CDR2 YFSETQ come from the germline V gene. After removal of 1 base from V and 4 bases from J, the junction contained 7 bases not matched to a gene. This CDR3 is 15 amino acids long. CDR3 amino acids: CASSLTGGPPETQYF. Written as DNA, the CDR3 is TGCGCCAGCAGCTTGACGGGAGGTCCGCCAGAGACCCAGTACTTC.

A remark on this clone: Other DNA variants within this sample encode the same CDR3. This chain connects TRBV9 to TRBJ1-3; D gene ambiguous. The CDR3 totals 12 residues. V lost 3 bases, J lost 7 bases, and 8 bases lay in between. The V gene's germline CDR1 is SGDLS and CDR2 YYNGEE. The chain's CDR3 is CASSGDGNTIYF. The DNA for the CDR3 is TGTGCCAGCAGCGGCGATGGGAACACCATATATTTT.

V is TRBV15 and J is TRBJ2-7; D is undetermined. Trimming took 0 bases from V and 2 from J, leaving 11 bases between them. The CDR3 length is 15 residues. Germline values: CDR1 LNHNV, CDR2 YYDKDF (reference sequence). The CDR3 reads CATSRDPGYTYEQYV. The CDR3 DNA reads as TGTGCCACCAGCAGAGACCCAGGATACACCTACGAGCAGTACGTC.

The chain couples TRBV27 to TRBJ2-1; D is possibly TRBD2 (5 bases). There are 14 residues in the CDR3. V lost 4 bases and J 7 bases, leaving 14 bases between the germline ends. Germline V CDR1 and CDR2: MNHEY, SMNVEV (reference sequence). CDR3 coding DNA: TGTGCCAGCAGTTCGCTCTTTAGCGAGAATGAGCAGTTCTTC. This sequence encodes CASSSLFSENEQFF.

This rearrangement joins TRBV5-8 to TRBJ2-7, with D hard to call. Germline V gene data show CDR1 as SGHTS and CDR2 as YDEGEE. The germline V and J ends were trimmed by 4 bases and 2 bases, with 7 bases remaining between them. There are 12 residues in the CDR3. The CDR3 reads CASSARTYEQYV. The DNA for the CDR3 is TGTGCCAGCAGCGCCAGGACCTACGAGCAGTACGTC.

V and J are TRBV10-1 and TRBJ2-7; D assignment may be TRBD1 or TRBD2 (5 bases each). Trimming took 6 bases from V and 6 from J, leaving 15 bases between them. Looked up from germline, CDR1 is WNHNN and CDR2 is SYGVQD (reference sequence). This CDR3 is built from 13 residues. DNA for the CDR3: TGCGCCAGCAGCCCCACGGCCGGGGCCGAGCAGTACTTC. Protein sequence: CASSPTAGAEQYF.

CDR3 bases: TGTGCCAGCAGTGAACCTCTAGGGAGTTCTGGAAACACCATATATTTT. It translates to CASSEPLGSSGNTIYF. V usage is TRBV25-1 and J usage is TRBJ1-3; D unclear. Germline values: CDR1 MGHDK, CDR2 SYGVNS. Trimming took 2 bases from V and 1 from J, leaving 12 bases between them. This CDR3 is 16 amino acids long. Full variable domain (remainder filled in from reference TRBV25-1 and TRBJ1-3): EADIYQTPRYLVIGTGKKITLECSQTMGHDKMYWYQQDPGMELHLIHYSYGVNSTEKGDLSSESTVSRIRTEHFPLTLESARPSHTSQYLCASSEPLGSSGNTIYFGEGSWLTVV.

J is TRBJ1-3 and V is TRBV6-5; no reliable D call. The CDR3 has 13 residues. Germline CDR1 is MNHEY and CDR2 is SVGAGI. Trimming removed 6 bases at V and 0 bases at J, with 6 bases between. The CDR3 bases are TGTGCCAGCAGGGACGGCTCTGGAAACACCATATATTTT. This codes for CASRDGSGNTIYF.

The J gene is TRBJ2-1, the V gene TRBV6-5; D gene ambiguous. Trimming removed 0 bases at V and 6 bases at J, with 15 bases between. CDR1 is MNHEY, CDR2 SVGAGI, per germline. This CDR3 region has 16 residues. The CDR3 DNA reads TGTGCCAGCAGTTACTCGAGCCAGTTACCCCTCAATGAGCAGTTCTTC. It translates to CASSYSSQLPLNEQFF.

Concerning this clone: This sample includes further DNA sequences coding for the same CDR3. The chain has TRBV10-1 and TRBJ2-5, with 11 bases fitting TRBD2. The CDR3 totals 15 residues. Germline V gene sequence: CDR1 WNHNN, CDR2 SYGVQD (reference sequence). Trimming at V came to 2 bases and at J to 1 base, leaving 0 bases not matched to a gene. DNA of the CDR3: TGCGCCAGCAGTGAGCTAGCGGGAGGCCAAGAGACCCAGTACTTC. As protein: CASSELAGGQETQYF.

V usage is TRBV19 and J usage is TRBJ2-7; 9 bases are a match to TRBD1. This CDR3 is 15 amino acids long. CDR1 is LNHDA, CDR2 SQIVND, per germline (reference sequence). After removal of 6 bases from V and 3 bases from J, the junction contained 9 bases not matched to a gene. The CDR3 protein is CASSEGRDRDYEQYV. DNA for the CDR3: TGTGCCAGTAGCGAGGGCCGGGACAGGGACTACGAGCAGTACGTC.

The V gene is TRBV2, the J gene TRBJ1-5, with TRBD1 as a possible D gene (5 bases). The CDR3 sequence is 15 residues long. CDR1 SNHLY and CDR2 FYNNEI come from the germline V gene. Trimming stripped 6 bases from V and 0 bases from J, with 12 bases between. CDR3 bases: TGTGCCAGCAGGGCGGGGGATTATAGCAATCAGCCCCAGCATTTT. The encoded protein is CASRAGDYSNQPQHF. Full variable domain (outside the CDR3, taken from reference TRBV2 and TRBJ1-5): EPEVTQTPSHQVTQMGQEVILRCVPISNHLYFYWYRQILGQKVEFLVSFYNNEISEKSEIFDDQFSVERPDGSNFTLKIRSTKLEDSAMYFCASRAGDYSNQPQHFGDGTRLSIL.

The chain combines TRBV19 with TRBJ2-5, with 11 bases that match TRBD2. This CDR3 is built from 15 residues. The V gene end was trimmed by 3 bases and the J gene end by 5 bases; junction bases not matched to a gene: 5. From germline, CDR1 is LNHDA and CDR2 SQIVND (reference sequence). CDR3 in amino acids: CASSMASGRRETQYF. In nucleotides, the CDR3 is TGTGCCAGTAGTATGGCTAGCGGGAGGAGGGAGACCCAGTACTTC.

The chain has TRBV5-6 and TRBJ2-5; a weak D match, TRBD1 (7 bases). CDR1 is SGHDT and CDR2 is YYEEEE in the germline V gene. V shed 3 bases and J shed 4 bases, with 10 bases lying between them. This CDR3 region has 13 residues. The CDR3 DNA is TGTGCCAGCAGCTACCAGGGGGGAGAGACCCAGTACTTC. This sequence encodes CASSYQGGETQYF.

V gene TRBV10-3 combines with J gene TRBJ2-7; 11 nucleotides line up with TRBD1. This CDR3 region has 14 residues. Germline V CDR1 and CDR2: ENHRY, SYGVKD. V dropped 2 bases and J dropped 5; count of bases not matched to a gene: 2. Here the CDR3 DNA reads TGTGCCATCAGTGAGGGGGACAGGGGGGACGAGCAGTACGTC. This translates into CAISEGDRGDEQYV.

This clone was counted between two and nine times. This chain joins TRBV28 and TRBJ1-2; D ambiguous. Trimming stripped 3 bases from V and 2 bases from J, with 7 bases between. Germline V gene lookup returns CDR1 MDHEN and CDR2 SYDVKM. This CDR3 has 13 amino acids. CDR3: CASSLQENYGYTF. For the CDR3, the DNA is TGTGCCAGCAGTTTGCAGGAAAACTATGGCTACACCTTC.

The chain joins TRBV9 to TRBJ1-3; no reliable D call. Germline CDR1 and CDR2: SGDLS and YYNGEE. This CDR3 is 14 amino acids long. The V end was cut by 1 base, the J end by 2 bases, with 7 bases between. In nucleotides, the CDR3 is TGTGCCAGCAGCGTACGGGTGGCTGGAAACACCATATATTTT. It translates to CASSVRVAGNTIYF.

CDR3 coding DNA: TGTGCCAGCAGTGGACGGACAGGGATCACTGAAGCTTTCTTT. The encoded protein is CASSGRTGITEAFF. The rearrangement links TRBV11-2 to TRBJ1-1; the match to TRBD1 covers 8 bases. With 6 bases clipped from V and 4 bases from J, the junction kept 7 bases outside the gene matches. Germline loops: CDR1 SGHAT, CDR2 FQNNGV. The CDR3 contains 14 residues. The whole variable domain, filled in from reference TRBV11-2 and TRBJ1-1, reads EAGVAQSPRYKIIEKRQSVAFWCNPISGHATLYWYQQILGQGPKLLIQFQNNGVVDDSQLPKDRFSAERLKGVDSTLKIQPAKLEDSAVYLCASSGRTGITEAFFGQGTRLTVV.

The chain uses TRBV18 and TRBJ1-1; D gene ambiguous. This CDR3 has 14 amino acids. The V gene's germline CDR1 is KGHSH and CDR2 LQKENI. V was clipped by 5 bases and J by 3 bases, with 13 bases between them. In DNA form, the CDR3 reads TGTGCCAGCTCATCCCTCGAGGGATACACTGAAGCTTTCTTT. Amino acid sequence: CASSSLEGYTEAFF.

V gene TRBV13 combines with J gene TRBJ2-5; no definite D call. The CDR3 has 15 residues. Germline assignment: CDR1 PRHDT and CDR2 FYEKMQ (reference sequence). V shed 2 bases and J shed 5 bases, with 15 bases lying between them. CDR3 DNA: TGTGCCAGCAGCTTAATTGGAACGGTGGGGGAGACCCAGTACTTC. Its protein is CASSLIGTVGETQYF. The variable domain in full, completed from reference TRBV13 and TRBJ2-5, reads AAGVIQSPRHLIKEKRETATLKCYPIPRHDTVYWYQQGPGQDPQFLISFYEKMQSDKGSIPDRFSAQQFSDYHSELNMSSLELGDSALYFCASSLIGTVGETQYFGPGTRLLVL.

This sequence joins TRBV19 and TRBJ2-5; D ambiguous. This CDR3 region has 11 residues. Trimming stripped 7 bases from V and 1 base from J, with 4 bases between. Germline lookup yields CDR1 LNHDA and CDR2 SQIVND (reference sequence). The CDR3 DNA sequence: TGTGCCAGTAACGTCCAAGAGACCCAGTACTTC. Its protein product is CASNVQETQYF.

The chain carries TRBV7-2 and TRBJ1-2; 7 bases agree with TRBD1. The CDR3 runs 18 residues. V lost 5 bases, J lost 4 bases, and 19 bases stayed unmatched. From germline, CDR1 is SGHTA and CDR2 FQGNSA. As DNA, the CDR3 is TGTGCCAGCAGCATACAGCGGGACAGCAAGAGCTCTACCTATGGCTACACCTTC. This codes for CASSIQRDSKSSTYGYTF.